The source of this TCR beta chain is a study of T cell responses to AZD1222 COVID-19 vaccine. Study-level points and caveats: A reported finding is that nearly half of spike-specific TCRs target unmutated variant regions.

The repertoire was sequenced with immunoSEQ multiplex PCR; TCRdb's copy has only in-frame clones and lacks some. The sample lists about 120,000 clones, roughly nine tenths occurring once. Germline lookup yields CDR1 LNHNV and CDR2 YYDKDF (reference sequence). V was pared by 5 bases and J by 3 bases, with 17 bases between. The CDR3 has 15 amino acids. As to this clone: Its matching antigen is unknown.

This clonotype was sampled from an adult in good health. Sequencing used peripheral blood, obtained on day 0 of AZD1222 vaccination. This chain links TRBV15 with TRBJ2-7; D gene ambiguous. CDR3 residues: CATSPTGGALYEQYF. CDR3 bases: TGTGCCACCAGCCCGACCGGCGGCGCTCTCTACGAGCAGTACTTC.